This entry describes one TCR beta chain. This record comes from a study of T cell changes during pregnancy in multiple sclerosis. Sequencing used immunoSEQ multiplex PCR; TCRdb keeps in-frame clones, though not all of them. The sample shows about 20,000 clones, over 85% of them seen only once. Trimming at V came to 0 bases and at J to 3 bases, leaving 4 bases not matched to a gene. The CDR3 spans 17 residues. Germline CDR1 MGHRA, CDR2 YSYEKL. The origin of this receptor is a female donor in good health, enrolled as a control in a pregnancy study. The rearrangement links TRBV4-1 to TRBJ2-6, with 8 bases lining up with TRBD1. Sequenced material: CD8+ T cells from peripheral blood mononuclear cells, taken in the second trimester of pregnancy. CDR3 sequence reads: CASSQEAGGGGANVLTF. The CDR3 nucleotides are TGCGCCAGCAGCCAAGAAGCAGGGGGCGGTGGGGCCAACGTCCTGACTTTC.